These T cell receptor beta chains were read from a single sample in a study of T cell responses to AZD1222 COVID-19 vaccine. The assay was immunoSEQ multiplex PCR, and TCRdb's table has in-frame clones only and misses some. The table shows around 110,000 clones, with about 80% occurring only once. The material sequenced was peripheral blood, taken on day 0 of AZD1222 vaccination. Receptors originate from an adult in good health. Each CDR3 is given with its conserved first and last residue. The D gene is left open where the match is weak. A clone size is listed for some rows: how often the clone was seen (once, few, many), or a class if it is expanded.

CASSLWNEKLFF	TGTGCCAGCAGCTTATGGAATGAAAAACTGTTTTTT	-	TRBV7-9	12	TRBJ1-4	-
CSASTAGQPQHF	TGCAGTGCTAGTACGGCGGGGCAGCCCCAGCATTTT	-	TRBV20-1	12	TRBJ1-5	-
CASSPGNGPQHF	TGTGCCAGCTCACCGGGGAACGGGCCCCAGCATTTT	-	TRBV18	12	TRBJ1-5	-
CASSFMAGESYEQYF	TGTGCCAGCAGCTTTATGGCGGGAGAGTCCTACGAGCAGTACTTC	TRBD2	TRBV7-3	15	TRBJ2-7	-
CASSATGSGELFF	TGTGCCAGCAGTGCGACAGGGTCCGGGGAGCTGTTTTTT	TRBD1	TRBV27	13	TRBJ2-2	-
CASSPPVFGELFF	TGTGCCAGCAGTCCGCCCGTGTTCGGGGAGCTGTTTTTT	-	TRBV12-3/TRBV12-4	13	TRBJ2-2	-
CAISSTSGEGTGELFF	TGTGCCATCAGTTCGACTAGCGGGGAAGGCACCGGGGAGCTGTTTTTT	TRBD2	TRBV10-3	16	TRBJ2-2	-
CASSPEYRGLAKNIQYF	TGTGCCAGCTCACCGGAGTACCGGGGACTAGCCAAAAACATTCAGTACTTC	-	TRBV18	17	TRBJ2-4	-
CATSRTRDLGEKLFF	TGTGCCACCAGCAGGACCCGGGACCTTGGAGAAAAACTGTTTTTT	-	TRBV15	15	TRBJ1-4	-
CASSLNSAGGYTF	TGTGCCAGCAGTCTAAACTCTGCGGGAGGCTACACCTTC	-	TRBV27	13	TRBJ1-2	-
CASSSDVNTEAFF	TGTGCCAGCAGCTCGGACGTTAATACTGAAGCTTTCTTT	-	TRBV11-2	13	TRBJ1-1	-
CASSMAGGLGYTF	TGTGCCAGTAGTATGGCAGGGGGCTTGGGCTACACCTTC	TRBD1	TRBV19	13	TRBJ1-2	-
CASRLGYNTEAFF	TGTGCCAGCAGGTTGGGCTATAATACTGAAGCTTTCTTT	-	TRBV27	13	TRBJ1-1	-
CASSQTGTSYTDTQYF	TGCGCCAGCAGCCAAACTGGGACTAGCTACACAGATACGCAGTATTTT	TRBD2	TRBV4-3	16	TRBJ2-3	-
CASSMGQSNYGYTF	TGTGCCAGCAGCATGGGACAGTCTAACTATGGCTACACCTTC	TRBD1	TRBV7-3	14	TRBJ1-2	-
CASSPNYGYTF	TGTGCCAGCAGTCCTAACTATGGCTACACCTTC	-	TRBV12-3/TRBV12-4	11	TRBJ1-2	few
CASSKGTDYGYTF	TGTGCCAGCTCGAAAGGAACAGACTATGGCTACACCTTC	-	TRBV2	13	TRBJ1-2	-
CASSGGVSSLSGANVLTF	TGCGCCAGCAGCGGCGGGGTAAGCTCCCTCTCTGGGGCCAACGTCCTGACTTTC	-	TRBV5-1	18	TRBJ2-6	-
CASSQGLAGGPRTDTQYF	TGCGCCAGCAGCCAAGGACTAGCGGGAGGGCCTAGGACAGATACGCAGTATTTT	TRBD2	TRBV4-1	18	TRBJ2-3	-
CASSAGQINYGYTF	TGTGCCAGCAGCGCGGGACAGATCAACTATGGCTACACCTTC	TRBD1	TRBV13	14	TRBJ1-2	-
CASSLTQGLGYTF	TGTGCCAGCAGCTTGACCCAGGGGCTTGGCTACACCTTC	-	TRBV7-2	13	TRBJ1-2	-
CSVEVQDYQEYF	TGCAGCGTTGAAGTTCAGGACTACCAGGAGTATTTT	-	TRBV29-1	12	TRBJ2-3	-
CASSFRTSGAETQYF	TGTGCCAGCAGCTTTAGGACTAGCGGGGCAGAGACCCAGTACTTC	TRBD2	TRBV7-2	15	TRBJ2-5	few
CASSIVQGSGNTEAFF	TGTGCCAGTAGTATAGTCCAGGGGTCGGGGAACACTGAAGCTTTCTTT	-	TRBV19	16	TRBJ1-1	-
CASSFEGQPQHF	TGTGCCAGCAGCTTTGAGGGTCAGCCCCAGCATTTT	-	TRBV7-9	12	TRBJ1-5	-
CASSFGGTSNNEQFF	TGTGCCAGCAGCTTCGGGGGGACTAGCAACAATGAGCAGTTCTTC	TRBD2	TRBV5-4	15	TRBJ2-1	-
CASSAPGGGNTIYF	TGCGCCAGCAGTGCGCCAGGGGGCGGAAACACCATATATTTT	TRBD1	TRBV10-2	14	TRBJ1-3	once
CASSLTYARGPRDEQFF	TGTGCCAGCAGCCTCACCTACGCCCGGGGGCCGCGGGATGAGCAGTTCTTC	-	TRBV14	17	TRBJ2-1	-
CAISESVGGSEAFF	TGTGCCATCAGTGAGTCGGTAGGAGGATCTGAAGCTTTCTTT	-	TRBV10-3	14	TRBJ1-1	-
CATSDPADEQFF	TGTGCCACCAGTGACCCCGCAGATGAGCAGTTCTTC	-	TRBV24-1	12	TRBJ2-1	-
CASSVGTAWASQPQHF	TGTGCCAGCAGCGTCGGGACAGCCTGGGCGAGTCAGCCCCAGCATTTT	TRBD1	TRBV9	16	TRBJ1-5	-
CASSKTVFLNTEAFF	TGTGCCAGCAGCAAGACAGTGTTCCTGAACACTGAAGCTTTCTTT	-	TRBV7-9	15	TRBJ1-1	-
CASSRVTGTSGGHSYNEQFF	TGTGCCAGCAGCCGAGTTACCGGGACTAGCGGGGGCCACTCCTACAATGAGCAGTTCTTC	TRBD2	TRBV9	20	TRBJ2-1	few
CAWRGTVDTNEKLFF	TGTGCCTGGAGGGGGACAGTGGACACAAATGAAAAACTGTTTTTT	TRBD1	TRBV30	15	TRBJ1-4	-
CASSEDVGGILPNTEAFF	TGTGCCAGCAGTGAAGACGTCGGGGGAATCCTACCGAACACTGAAGCTTTCTTT	-	TRBV2	18	TRBJ1-1	-
CASSLNVEGVKYF	TGTGCCAGCAGCTTAAATGTTGAGGGGGTCAAGTACTTC	-	TRBV7-3	13	TRBJ2-7	few
CASSYDSVGTGSTDTQYF	TGTGCCAGCAGTTACGATTCGGTCGGGACGGGAAGCACAGATACGCAGTATTTT	-	TRBV6-2/TRBV6-3	18	TRBJ2-3	-
CASKQGGLKAFF	TGTGCCAGCAAGCAGGGGGGCTTAAAAGCTTTCTTT	TRBD1	TRBV2	12	TRBJ1-1	-
CASSPGGGNNQPQHF	TGCGCCAGCAGCCCCGGGGGAGGTAACAATCAGCCCCAGCATTTT	-	TRBV4-1	15	TRBJ1-5	-
CSASRSIGTEAFF	TGCAGTGCTAGTAGATCCATTGGCACTGAAGCTTTCTTT	-	TRBV20-1	13	TRBJ1-1	few
CASEGGPLKNTEAFF	TGTGCCAGCGAGGGTGGGCCACTTAAGAACACTGAAGCTTTCTTT	-	TRBV7-9	15	TRBJ1-1	once